These 25 T cell receptor beta chains share one sample of origin, sequenced in a study of PD-1 blockade in classical Hodgkin lymphoma. The repertoire was sequenced with immunoSEQ multiplex PCR; TCRdb's copy has only in-frame clones and lacks some. The table shows tens of thousands of clones, with more than 70% occurring only once. Time point given: cycle 4 day 1 (C4D1), after 6 weeks of nivolumab. Every patient had relapsed following autologous stem cell transplantation, and cohorts differed in brentuximab vedotin exposure. Purified CD4+ T cells were obtained from thawed PBMCs through magnetic negative selection. The specimen comprised CD4+ T cells from blood, sampled before the fourth cycle of nivolumab. These receptors were obtained from a human donor with classical Hodgkin lymphoma.

This chain connects TRBV10-1 to TRBJ2-5; D remains ambiguous. Trimming stripped 4 bases from V and 1 base from J, with 7 bases between. This CDR3 has 13 residues. Germline CDR1 WNHNN, CDR2 SYGVQD (reference sequence). CDR3: CASSAASQETQYF. CDR3 DNA: TGCGCCAGCAGTGCTGCTAGCCAAGAGACCCAGTACTTC.

This clone was seen a single time. CDR3 residues: CASSSGHTTGELFF. CDR3 DNA: TGTGCCAGCAGCTCGGGACACACCACCGGGGAGCTGTTTTTT. V is TRBV7-2 and J is TRBJ2-2; possible D gene TRBD1, 6 bases. Trimming cost V 4 bases and J 4 bases, with 10 bases left between them. In germline, CDR1 is SGHTA, CDR2 FQGNSA. This CDR3 spans 14 amino acids.

The chain employs TRBV2 and TRBJ2-5, with 7 bases matching TRBD2. V dropped 4 bases and J dropped 1; count of bases not matched to a gene: 3. The CDR3 is 14 residues long. Germline-derived CDR1 and CDR2 are SNHLY and FYNNEI. The CDR3 region is CASSVGGGQETQYF. CDR3 sequence (DNA): TGTGCCAGCAGTGTGGGGGGGGGCCAAGAGACCCAGTACTTC.

The count of this clone is one. The chain links TRBV28 to TRBJ1-2; perhaps TRBD1 as D (5 bases). Germline assignment: CDR1 MDHEN and CDR2 SYDVKM. The CDR3 is 14 amino acids. The V end was cut by 7 bases, the J end by 5 bases, with 17 bases between. The chain's CDR3 is CASTSRVGAYGYTF. CDR3 bases: TGTGCCAGCACCTCACGCGTCGGGGCTTATGGCTACACCTTC.

The chain combines TRBV14 with TRBJ1-2; 8 bases line up with TRBD1. The germline V gene encodes CDR1 SGHDN and CDR2 FVKESK. V lost 3 bases, J lost 3 bases, and 3 bases stayed unmatched. This CDR3 has 14 amino acids. CDR3 protein: CASSHRDRYYGYTF. CDR3 sequence (DNA): TGTGCCAGCAGCCACCGGGACAGGTACTATGGCTACACCTTC.

This chain joins TRBV12-5 and TRBJ2-7, with 7 bases aligning to TRBD1. V gave up 4 bases and J gave up 0 bases; unmatched junction bases: 15. CDR1 and CDR2 (germline): LGHNT, FRNRAP. This CDR3 is 18 amino acids long. CDR3 protein: CASGSRNPEDRNSYEQYF. Written as DNA, the CDR3 is TGTGCTAGTGGTTCTCGCAACCCAGAGGACAGGAACTCCTACGAGCAGTACTTC.

This chain links TRBV6-1 with TRBJ1-2; tentative D call: TRBD1 (5 bases). Trimming cost V 2 bases and J 3 bases, with 13 bases left between them. The CDR3 covers 15 residues. Germline V gives CDR1 MNHNS, CDR2 SASEGT. This CDR3 reads CASSEPGTWDYGYTF. DNA for the CDR3: TGTGCCAGCAGTGAACCAGGGACTTGGGACTATGGCTACACCTTC.

The chain combines TRBV28 with TRBJ1-5; 7 bases match TRBD1. The germline CDR1 and CDR2 sequences are MDHEN and SYDVKM. The V gene end was trimmed by 6 bases and the J gene end by 0 bases; junction bases not matched to a gene: 5. This CDR3 has 15 residues. The CDR3, as DNA: TGTGCCAGCAGCCAGGACAGGTTTAGCAATCAGCCCCAGCATTTT. Protein: CASSQDRFSNQPQHF.

The rearrangement links TRBV29-1 to TRBJ2-1, with 7 bases lining up with TRBD1. Germline-derived CDR1 and CDR2 are SQVTM and ANQGSEA. The CDR3 has 14 residues. V shed 6 bases and J 4 bases; nucleotides not matched to a gene: 9. The CDR3 region has the DNA TGCAGCGTGAAGGTCGAGGGGGCGTACAATGAGCAGTTCTTC. This gives the protein CSVKVEGAYNEQFF.

The V gene is TRBV4-1, the J gene TRBJ2-3, with 9 bases that match TRBD2. From germline, CDR1 is MGHRA and CDR2 YSYEKL. This CDR3 has 17 residues. J lost 5 bases, V lost 1 base, and 10 bases had no gene match. The CDR3 protein is CASSQGLLAGARDTQYF. The CDR3 DNA sequence: TGCGCCAGCAGCCAAGGTTTGTTAGCGGGAGCGCGAGATACGCAGTATTTT.

V is TRBV9 and J is TRBJ2-3, with 7 bases matching TRBD2. This CDR3 region has 16 residues. Germline values: CDR1 SGDLS, CDR2 YYNGEE. Trimming took 2 bases from V and 4 from J; bases not matched to a gene: 10. This CDR3 reads CASSVGEGKGPDTQYF. The CDR3 bases are TGTGCCAGCAGCGTCGGGGAGGGAAAGGGACCAGATACGCAGTATTTT.

The CDR3 loop reads CASSLEAGLSYEQYF. The CDR3 nucleotides are TGTGCCAGCAGCTTAGAGGCAGGGTTGTCCTACGAGCAGTACTTC. This sequence joins TRBV7-2 and TRBJ2-7, with D maybe TRBD1 (5 bases). Between the trimmed V and J ends, which lost 1 base and 1 base, there was a span of 11 bases. Germline values: CDR1 SGHTA, CDR2 FQGNSA. CDR3 length: 15 residues. The whole variable domain, remainder taken from reference TRBV7-2 and TRBJ2-7, is GAGVSQSPSNKVTEKGKDVELRCDPISGHTALYWYRQSLGQGLEFLIYFQGNSAPDKSGLPSDRFSAERTGGSVSTLTIQRTQQEDSAVYLCASSLEAGLSYEQYFGPGTRLTVT.

The J gene is TRBJ1-2, the V gene TRBV27; D is unresolved. V lost 5 bases, J lost 2 bases, and 9 bases lay in between. Germline V lookup: CDR1 MNHEY, CDR2 SMNVEV (reference sequence). This CDR3 spans 13 amino acids. The DNA of the CDR3 is TGTGCCAGCAGTCGGACTCTGAACTATGGCTACACCTTC. It translates to CASSRTLNYGYTF.

This CDR3 is CASSDHRDTNNSPLHF. DNA of the CDR3: TGTGCCAGCAGTGACCACCGGGACACCAATAATTCACCCCTCCACTTT. The chain uses TRBV6-4 and TRBJ1-6; a possible D gene is TRBD1 (6 bases). Germline assignment: CDR1 MRHNA and CDR2 SNTAGT. Trimming removed 2 bases from V and 5 bases from J, with 13 bases in between. CDR3 length equals 16 residues.

J is TRBJ2-7 and V is TRBV18, with unresolved D. This CDR3 region has 13 residues. V lost 3 bases and J lost 5, with 11 bases in between. Germline V lookup: CDR1 KGHSH, CDR2 LQKENI. CDR3 amino acids: CASSPESANEQYF. CDR3 DNA sequence: TGTGCCAGCTCACCTGAATCAGCTAACGAGCAGTACTTC.

The chain joins TRBV6-4 to TRBJ2-1; 7 bases match TRBD2. CDR3 length equals 15 residues. Germline CDR1 reads MRHNA; CDR2 reads SNTAGT. V dropped 0 bases and J dropped 7; count of bases not matched to a gene: 6. The CDR3 DNA follows: TGTGCCAGCAGTGACTCGGGAGGGCCTATGAATGAGCAGTTCTTC. Translating gives CASSDSGGPMNEQFF.

The chain employs TRBV30 and TRBJ1-5, with 8 bases matching TRBD1. The CDR3 has 14 residues. Germline loops: CDR1 GTSNPN, CDR2 SVGIG (reference sequence). With 0 bases clipped from V and 6 bases from J, the junction kept 4 bases outside the gene matches. The CDR3 region has the DNA TGTGCCTGGAGTGTTCAGGGGGCGCTTCAGCCCCAGCATTTT. It yields the protein CAWSVQGALQPQHF.

The chain has TRBV20-1 and TRBJ2-5; D is unresolved. The germline V and J ends were trimmed by 6 bases and 3 bases, with 5 bases remaining between them. CDR3 length equals 10 residues. Germline V CDR1 and CDR2: DFQATT, SNEGSKA (reference sequence). The DNA of the CDR3 is TGCAGTGCAGAGGAAGAGACCCAGTACTTC. Its protein is CSAEEETQYF.

The chain couples TRBV9 to TRBJ1-1, with D possibly matching TRBD1 (6 bases). The CDR3 is 12 amino acids. The V end lost 4 bases, the J end lost 8 bases, and 12 bases lay between the germline ends. CDR1 and CDR2 (germline): SGDLS, YYNGEE. The CDR3 nucleotides read TGTGCCAGCAGCTCGGGGGGCTGGGAAGCTTTCTTT. Its protein product is CASSSGGWEAFF.

The chain couples TRBV7-2 to TRBJ2-7; a possible D gene is TRBD1 (6 bases). The germline V and J ends were trimmed by 1 base and 3 bases, with 13 bases remaining between them. The CDR3 has 15 amino acids. CDR1 SGHTA and CDR2 FQGNSA come from the germline V gene. For the CDR3, the DNA is TGTGCCAGCAGCTTAGACGGACAGAAAATCTACGAGCAGTACTTC. Amino acids: CASSLDGQKIYEQYF.

This rearrangement joins TRBV7-9 to TRBJ1-5, with a weak D call TRBD1 (5 bases). Germline V gives CDR1 SEHNR, CDR2 FQNEAQ (reference sequence). The CDR3 is 16 residues long. Trimming took off 1 base at V and 7 bases at J, with 17 bases between the two ends. The CDR3 bases are TGTGCCAGCAGCTTAGGTCAGAAAGGAAGGGACCAGCCCCAGCATTTT. This encodes CASSLGQKGRDQPQHF.

The rearrangement links TRBV28 to TRBJ1-1; no definite D call. Germline lookup yields CDR1 MDHEN and CDR2 SYDVKM. V was shortened by 11 bases and J by 4 bases, with 14 bases between the two germline ends. This CDR3 contains 12 residues. The CDR3 DNA sequence: TGTGCCTGCGGGGTAACCCTCACTGAAGCTTTCTTT. Translation gives CACGVTLTEAFF.

The chain combines TRBV28 with TRBJ2-5, with D uncertain. The germline V gene encodes CDR1 MDHEN and CDR2 SYDVKM. The CDR3 extends over 11 amino acids. The V end lost 3 bases, the J end lost 3 bases, and 2 bases lay between the germline ends. The CDR3 is CASSLKETQYF. The CDR3 bases are TGTGCCAGCAGTTTGAAAGAGACCCAGTACTTC.

This chain uses TRBV7-2 with TRBJ1-1; TRBD1 is a possible D gene (6 bases). The CDR3 runs 14 residues. Germline V gene data show CDR1 as SGHTA and CDR2 as FQGNSA. Trimming removed 2 bases at V and 6 bases at J, with 13 bases between. The CDR3 sequence is CASSLRSTGPEAFF. CDR3 DNA sequence: TGTGCCAGCAGCTTAAGATCGACAGGCCCTGAAGCTTTCTTT.

The V call is TRBV2, the J call TRBJ2-7; TRBD1 aligns across 9 bases. The CDR3 spans 15 residues. The germline gives CDR1 SNHLY, CDR2 FYNNEI. The V gene end was trimmed by 7 bases and the J gene end by 2 bases; junction bases not matched to a gene: 9. This chain's CDR3 is CASKGFRDRAYEQYF. The CDR3 region has the DNA TGTGCCAGCAAAGGGTTCCGGGACAGGGCCTACGAGCAGTACTTC.